Below, 30 T cell receptor beta chains from the same sample are listed, as sequenced in a study of technical replicates of blood from four donors. Some clones are missing from TCRdb's copy, which holds only in-frame ones; the method was immunoSEQ multiplex PCR. The table includes about 59,000 clones, roughly 97% detected once. What was sequenced was T cells isolated from PBMCs. Source of these receptors: a human donor in good health.

This chain uses TRBV7-9 with TRBJ2-2, with 12 bases lining up with TRBD2. J gave up 4 bases and V 5 bases, and 5 bases lay outside the gene matches. CDR3 size: 16 residues. Germline CDR1 reads SEHNR; CDR2 reads FQNEAQ (reference sequence). CDR3 in DNA: TGTGCCAGCAGCCCTAGCGGGGGGGCCGTCACCGGGGAGCTGTTTTTT. This gives the protein CASSPSGGAVTGELFF.

The chain has TRBV6-1 and TRBJ2-1; D remains unclear. Trimming removed 5 bases at V and 10 bases at J, with 15 bases between. Germline CDR1 MNHNS, CDR2 SASEGT. This CDR3 is built from 13 residues. The CDR3 nucleotides read TGTGCCAGCAGTCACTTACCCCTTGAGGAGCAGTTCTTC. Its translation is CASSHLPLEEQFF.

Here the CDR3 DNA reads TGTGCCACCCTAGCGGGAGTAATCTCCTACGAGCAGTACTTC. The encoded protein is CATLAGVISYEQYF. This chain uses TRBV2 with TRBJ2-7; 10 bases map to TRBD2. The CDR3 totals 14 residues. The junction had 6 bases not matched to a gene; V was cut back by 10 bases and J by 0 bases. Germline lookup yields CDR1 SNHLY and CDR2 FYNNEI.

In this sample, this clone turned up once. The chain joins TRBV6-5 to TRBJ1-5; 7 positions agree with TRBD1. The CDR3 runs to 13 residues. With V trimmed by 6 bases and J by 6 bases, 5 bases remained unmatched. Germline V gives CDR1 MNHEY, CDR2 SVGAGI. The DNA for the CDR3 is TGTGCCAGCAGCAGACAGGGTGGTCAGCCCCAGCATTTT. This codes for CASSRQGGQPQHF.

V gene TRBV29-1 combines with J gene TRBJ1-5; 7 bases are shared with TRBD1. There are 14 residues in the CDR3. The germline gives CDR1 SQVTM, CDR2 ANQGSEA. V shed 4 bases, J shed 3 bases, and the junction held 6 bases outside the gene matches. CDR3 bases: TGCAGCGTTGGCTCGGGACAGATCAATCAGCCCCAGCATTTT. Protein sequence: CSVGSGQINQPQHF.

Here the CDR3 reads CASSPDWTTSGELFF. For the CDR3, the DNA is TGTGCCAGCAGCCCGGACTGGACCACAAGCGGGGAGCTGTTTTTT. This chain connects TRBV11-3 to TRBJ2-2; weak D call: TRBD2 (5 bases). V dropped 5 bases and J dropped 7 bases, with 17 bases sitting between them. This CDR3 has 15 residues. Germline CDR1 is SGHNT and CDR2 is YENEEA.

The chain joins TRBV28 to TRBJ2-2; D may be TRBD1 (5 bases). This CDR3 has 14 residues. Trimming pared 7 bases from V and 4 bases from J, leaving 13 bases between. Germline V CDR1 and CDR2: MDHEN, SYDVKM. CDR3 protein: CASIAQAPTGELFF. Written as DNA, the CDR3 is TGTGCCAGCATCGCACAGGCCCCCACCGGGGAGCTGTTTTTT.

The chain links TRBV15 to TRBJ2-5; D unclear. This CDR3 spans 15 amino acids. Per the germline V gene, CDR1 is LNHNV and CDR2 is YYDKDF (reference sequence). V lost 0 bases and J lost 3, with 11 bases in between. The CDR3 reads CATSRDPGREETQYF. CDR3 DNA: TGTGCCACCAGCAGAGACCCAGGAAGAGAAGAGACCCAGTACTTC.

The rearrangement uses TRBV6-5 and TRBJ1-5; possibly TRBD1 for D (6 bases). V was clipped by 5 bases and J by 3 bases, with 11 bases between them. From germline, CDR1 is MNHEY and CDR2 SVGAGI. This CDR3 spans 14 amino acids. CDR3 amino acids: CASSPRQVNQPQHF. As DNA, the CDR3 is TGTGCCAGCAGTCCTAGACAGGTCAATCAGCCCCAGCATTTT.

The chain carries TRBV10-3 and TRBJ2-5, with TRBD1 matching 9 bases. Per germline, CDR1 ENHRY and CDR2 SYGVKD. This CDR3 comprises 14 residues. The junction had 3 bases not matched to a gene; V was cut back by 2 bases and J by 5 bases. The CDR3 sequence is CAISETGGRETQYF. In DNA, the CDR3 is TGTGCCATCAGTGAGACAGGGGGCCGTGAGACCCAGTACTTC.

This chain links TRBV11-2 with TRBJ1-2, with a tentative D call TRBD1 (6 bases). Trimming stripped 6 bases from V and 5 bases from J, with 13 bases between. The CDR3 contains 13 residues. Germline V gene data show CDR1 as SGHAT and CDR2 as FQNNGV. Here the CDR3 reads CASSFEGVYGYTF. The CDR3 DNA is TGTGCCAGCAGTTTTGAGGGGGTATATGGCTACACCTTC.

In its sample, this clone was seen once. This chain connects TRBV21-1 to TRBJ2-1; no check of the table's D call, TRBD1, against the DNA was made. TRBV21-1 is reported as a pseudogene. This CDR3 spans 14 amino acids. CDR3 loop: CASSPDRGRDEQFF. CDR3 in DNA: TGTGCCAGCAGCCCGGACAGGGGGCGCGATGAGCAGTTCTTC.

The V call is TRBV5-1, the J call TRBJ2-3; unclear D gene. Germline V lookup: CDR1 SGHRS, CDR2 YFSETQ. Trimming took 4 bases from V and 3 from J, leaving 9 bases between them. The CDR3 is 13 amino acids. The CDR3 reads CASSADTTDTQYF. The CDR3 bases are TGCGCCAGCAGCGCCGACACTACAGATACGCAGTATTTT.

The chain recombines TRBV12-5 with TRBJ1-5; D perhaps matches TRBD1 (6 bases). The CDR3 is 15 residues long. CDR1 and CDR2 (germline): LGHNT, FRNRAP. The V end lost 6 bases, the J end lost 0 bases, and 12 bases lay between the germline ends. This chain's CDR3 is CASGSGVTSNQPQHF. The CDR3 DNA is TGTGCTAGTGGATCAGGGGTTACTAGCAATCAGCCCCAGCATTTT.

This clone was seen only once. The chain uses TRBV4-1 and TRBJ2-7, with 7 bases lining up with TRBD2. V was clipped by 1 base and J by 3 bases; unmatched bases: 12. This CDR3 has 17 residues. Per the germline V gene, CDR1 is MGHRA and CDR2 is YSYEKL. In nucleotides, the CDR3 is TGCGCCAGCAGCCAAGGGGGAGGGAGACAGATGTACTACGAGCAGTACTTC. This sequence encodes CASSQGGGRQMYYEQYF.

The rearrangement links TRBV7-9 to TRBJ1-1; possible D gene TRBD1, 5 bases. Germline CDR1 SEHNR, CDR2 FQNEAQ (reference sequence). V lost 1 base to trimming and J lost 0 bases, with 12 bases between them. The CDR3 runs 16 residues. The CDR3 DNA sequence: TGTGCCAGCAGCTTAGGCAGGGTGGGTATGAACACTGAAGCTTTCTTT. Translated: CASSLGRVGMNTEAFF.

This rearrangement joins TRBV13 to TRBJ2-7; D perhaps matches TRBD1 (6 bases). The CDR3 has 14 amino acids. V was pared by 7 bases and J by 0 bases, with 13 bases between. Germline CDR1 is PRHDT and CDR2 is FYEKMQ (reference sequence). CDR3 in DNA: TGTGCCAGCACCAGGACAGAGAGCTCCTACGAGCAGTACTTC. It codes for CASTRTESSYEQYF.

V is TRBV19 and J is TRBJ1-5; no reliable D call. V gave up 6 bases and J gave up 0 bases, with 18 bases separating them. Per germline, CDR1 LNHDA and CDR2 SQIVND (reference sequence). The CDR3 contains 17 residues. The CDR3 here is CASSDVPGSYSNQPQHF. CDR3 nucleotides: TGTGCCAGTAGCGACGTCCCCGGGAGCTATAGCAATCAGCCCCAGCATTTT.

The V and J genes are TRBV11-2 and TRBJ2-7; D possibly corresponds to TRBD2 (5 bases). The V end was cut by 6 bases, the J end by 0 bases, with 9 bases between. Germline V CDR1 and CDR2: SGHAT, FQNNGV. The CDR3 spans 13 residues. The CDR3 here is CASSHGSSYEQYF. The CDR3 bases are TGTGCCAGCAGTCATGGGAGCTCCTACGAGCAGTACTTC. Full variable domain (outside the CDR3, taken from reference TRBV11-2 and TRBJ2-7): EAGVAQSPRYKIIEKRQSVAFWCNPISGHATLYWYQQILGQGPKLLIQFQNNGVVDDSQLPKDRFSAERLKGVDSTLKIQPAKLEDSAVYLCASSHGSSYEQYFGPGTRLTVT.

The chain has TRBV19 and TRBJ2-3; possible D gene TRBD1, 5 bases. The CDR3 runs 14 residues. Germline CDR1 reads LNHDA; CDR2 reads SQIVND (reference sequence). The ends were cut back, 0 bases at V and 6 bases at J, with 10 bases in the middle. CDR3 nucleotide sequence: TGTGCCAGTAGTATAGATCGATGGGGCGATACGCAGTATTTT. This gives the protein CASSIDRWGDTQYF.

The CDR3 DNA reads as TGTGCCTGGAGTGGTATGGGCTACAGGGCAGATACGCAGTATTTT. Amino acids: CAWSGMGYRADTQYF. The V gene is TRBV30, the J gene TRBJ2-3, with D possibly matching TRBD1 (6 bases). CDR1 GTSNPN and CDR2 SVGIG come from the germline V gene (reference sequence). CDR3 size: 15 residues. V was pared by 1 base and J by 4 bases, with 15 bases between.

The chain links TRBV5-8 to TRBJ2-5, with 10 bases that match TRBD1. Germline-derived CDR1 and CDR2 are SGHTS and YDEGEE. CDR3 size: 16 residues. Trimming took 4 bases from V and 4 from J; bases not matched to a gene: 10. This chain's CDR3 is CASSTAAWDRGETQYF. In DNA form, the CDR3 reads TGTGCCAGCAGCACGGCCGCGTGGGACAGGGGAGAGACCCAGTACTTC.

The rearrangement joins TRBV11-2 to TRBJ1-2; 9 nucleotides match TRBD1. V gave up 5 bases and J gave up 6 bases; unmatched junction bases: 10. Germline V gene lookup returns CDR1 SGHAT and CDR2 FQNNGV. CDR3 size: 15 residues. CDR3 in amino acids: CASSPLTGGLDGYTF. CDR3 DNA: TGTGCCAGCAGCCCCTTGACAGGGGGACTCGATGGCTACACCTTC.

In its sample, this clone was seen once. The gene calls are TRBV19 and TRBJ1-4; the D gene is possibly TRBD1 (5 bases). This CDR3 contains 14 residues. Germline CDR1 and CDR2: LNHDA and SQIVND (reference sequence). V gave up 10 bases and J gave up 6 bases, with 18 bases separating them. The CDR3 coding sequence is TGTGCCACGGGGGGAGGGCGAGGGGATGAAAAACTGTTTTTT. The encoded protein is CATGGGRGDEKLFF.

The chain has TRBV7-9 and TRBJ1-4, with D hard to call. Germline CDR1 and CDR2: SEHNR and FQNEAQ (reference sequence). With 1 base removed from V and 7 bases from J, the gap between germline ends came to 13 bases. The CDR3 sequence is 15 residues long. CDR3 amino acids: CASSLDLEEREKLFF. Here the CDR3 DNA reads TGTGCCAGCAGCTTAGACCTTGAGGAGCGTGAAAAACTGTTTTTT.

This clone showed up just once. CDR3 coding DNA: TGTGCCAGCTCACCAGATTCAGGGGGCCGACAGCCCCAGCATTTT. Its protein is CASSPDSGGRQPQHF. The V gene is TRBV18, the J gene TRBJ1-5, with TRBD1 matching 8 bases. In germline, CDR1 is KGHSH, CDR2 LQKENI. This CDR3 has 15 residues. V was clipped by 2 bases and J by 7 bases; unmatched bases: 7.

The rearrangement joins TRBV4-1 to TRBJ2-3; TRBD2 aligns across 9 bases. Trimming took 4 bases from V and 0 from J; bases not matched to a gene: 11. The V gene's germline CDR1 is MGHRA and CDR2 YSYEKL. The CDR3 has 18 amino acids. The CDR3 region is CASSPSPTSGPSTDTQYF. The DNA of the CDR3 is TGCGCCAGCAGCCCCTCCCCGACTAGCGGACCTAGCACAGATACGCAGTATTTT.

The chain has TRBV12-5 and TRBJ1-5; possible D gene TRBD1, 5 bases. Germline V gene data show CDR1 as LGHNT and CDR2 as FRNRAP. The CDR3 has 18 amino acids. V lost 0 bases to trimming and J lost 0 bases, with 15 bases between them. The CDR3 is CASGLVRRGLTSNQPQHF. In nucleotides, the CDR3 is TGTGCTAGTGGTTTGGTACGTAGGGGACTAACTAGCAATCAGCCCCAGCATTTT.

The chain has TRBV10-1 and TRBJ2-1; TRBD1 agrees at 9 bases. Per the germline V gene, CDR1 is WNHNN and CDR2 is SYGVQD (reference sequence). J lost 8 bases, V lost 5 bases, and 7 bases had no gene match. This CDR3 has 14 residues. The CDR3 coding sequence is TGCGCCAGCAGTAATCGACAGGGGGTAGATGAGCAGTTCTTC. Translation gives CASSNRQGVDEQFF.

This clone was detected only once. The chain employs TRBV19 and TRBJ2-1; 10 nucleotides line up with TRBD1. With 3 bases clipped from V and 6 bases from J, the junction kept 5 bases outside the gene matches. The CDR3 is 15 residues long. Per germline, CDR1 LNHDA and CDR2 SQIVND (reference sequence). CDR3 amino acids: CASSMRDRGPNEQFF. CDR3 bases: TGTGCCAGTAGTATGAGAGACAGGGGGCCCAATGAGCAGTTCTTC.